This T cell receptor (beta chain) stems from a study of T cell responses to AZD1222 COVID-19 vaccine. The data were produced by immunoSEQ multiplex PCR, yet TCRdb's version contains in-frame clones alone and is incomplete. The table lists about 150,000 clones, about 91% of them singletons. V was clipped by 5 bases and J by 6 bases; unmatched bases: 5. CDR3 length: 15 residues. Germline CDR1 and CDR2: SGHTA and FQGNSA. The J gene is TRBJ2-3, the V gene TRBV7-2, with 13 bases identical to TRBD2. The origin of this receptor is an adult in good health. The specimen comprised peripheral blood, sampled on day 0 of AZD1222 vaccination. This CDR3 reads CASSTLAGGPDTQYF. CDR3 in DNA: TGTGCCAGCAGCACACTAGCGGGGGGGCCGGATACGCAGTATTTT.